Sequencing of this TCR beta chain was carried out in a study of OX40 agonist ivuxolimab in advanced cancers. Overall study: Intravenous ivuxolimab at 0.01 to 10 mg/kg was given to patients every 2 weeks. There were three patients with partial responses, one having hepatocellular carcinoma and two cutaneous melanoma.

Study observations and caveats: Researchers did not determine the expanded peripheral T cells' antigen specificity. Both CD4+ and CD8+ T cell populations in blood had undergone clonal expansion by week 6 at 0.1 to 3.0 mg/kg.

V gave up 11 bases and J gave up 2 bases, with 17 bases separating them. Germline CDR1 and CDR2: MNHEY and SMNVEV (reference sequence). This CDR3 spans 14 amino acids. Sequencing used immunoSEQ multiplex PCR; TCRdb keeps in-frame clones, though not all of them. The sample has 82,000 or so clones, 75% to 90% seen once. Comment on this clone: Its antigen is as yet unknown.

Here the sequenced sample was CD4+ or CD8+ T cells sorted from blood, taken in a trial of the OX40 agonist ivuxolimab. This chain uses TRBV27 with TRBJ2-3; D is perhaps TRBD1 or TRBD2 (6 bases each). The source is an adult with an advanced solid tumor such as melanoma, head and neck, liver or kidney cancer. CDR3 loop: CASGRGDPTDTQYF. CDR3 coding DNA: TGTGCCTCGGGAAGGGGGGACCCCACAGATACGCAGTATTTT.